This TCR beta chain was captured by sequencing in a study of blood T cells in healthy people across ages (dated by TCRdb to 2014 to 2015). Context from the whole study: In model experiments, roughly one uniquely barcoded TCR beta cDNA molecule per two T cells was captured by template switching. The study measured age-related changes in TCR beta repertoire diversity using deep sequencing normalized with unique cDNA molecular identifiers. The donors were divided into four age groups: young (average around 16 years), middle-aged (almost 40), aged (roughly 66) and long-lived (82). To avoid experimental bias, donors of different ages were spread randomly across the sequencing lanes. Two additional independent replicas of 1 million unique cDNA reads from the same blood draw were analyzed for two donors (one aged 18 to 30 and one aged 80 or older). General study outcomes and caveats: As age increased, observed TCR beta diversity per million T cells dropped in a roughly linear way, and a significant reduction was already evident by age about 40. Total diversity estimates from one million sequenced T cells were considered lower bounds and underestimates. Since profiling was done on bulk unsorted PBMCs, naive and antigen-experienced compartments could not be conclusively compared. Compared with the aged group, more naive CD4+ T cells, fewer expanded clones and increased TCR diversity were shown by the long-lived group, suggesting age selection. The CMV infection status of donors was not known, potentially confounding age-related changes in expanded clonotypes. Observed TCR beta diversity correlated strongly with the percentage of naive T cells measured by flow cytometry.

The roughly 39 donors, aged about 6 to 100 years, were systemically healthy Caucasian individuals from Russia. Roughly 10 milliliters of peripheral blood were collected from each donor into EDTA-treated Vacutainer tubes. Ficoll-Paque density-gradient centrifugation was used to isolate PBMCs, with at least 7 million per sample. Total RNA was extracted from PBMCs with Trizol reagent, with at least 5 micrograms obtained per sample. For every donor, an aliquot of PBMCs went through flow cytometry to measure the percentages of naive CD45RAhigh/CD27high T cells. Details on this clonotype: It has no known antigen specificity. No base-level quality is on record; no much larger clone is a single base apart.

According to the germline V gene, CDR1 reads MGHRA and CDR2 reads YSYEKL. Between the V and J ends, shortened by 0 bases and 1 base respectively, the junction contains 9 bases. The CDR3 spans 15 residues, from the cysteine through the phenylalanine. Solely the CDR3 DNA is kept, with 45 bases framed from the first base. Receptor amplification or capture employed 5' RACE. TCRdb records Illumina HiSeq 2500 as the sequencer. A second PCR of roughly 6 to 11 cycles was performed with a sample-barcoded 5' primer and a J-beta primer mix. A unique molecular identifier was introduced onto each TCR beta cDNA molecule by a template-switch 5' adaptor carrying 12 random nucleotides. Each sample yielded at least 2.5 million CDR3-containing paired-end reads. First-strand cDNA was synthesized from all RNA with the Mint cDNA synthesis kit, primed by a TRBC-specific oligonucleotide. Following uracil-DNA glycosylase treatment, all cDNA underwent a first 18-cycle PCR with the universal primers M1SS and BC2_uni_R. The paper's processing steps were these. For normalization, 1 million high-quality reads, each with a distinct molecular identifier, were randomly selected from each sample. Instead of being binned into consensus sequences, reads with shared molecular identifiers were discarded. CDR3 identification, clonotype clustering and error correction used MiTCR with a Q25 quality threshold and the strictest error-elimination algorithm. A nonparametric unseen species model with Euler transformation was used to estimate lower-bound total TCR beta diversity. TCRdb ran its own pipeline on the public reads, namely fastp trimming at Q25 and MiXCR clone calling, and kept in-frame beta chains. Rows matching on CDR3 protein sequence are summarized as one entry with the most common DNA and genes. What appears here as the V and J calls and clone size reflects TCRdb's work, not the paper's. This sample is represented by approximately 800,000 distinct CDR3 sequences; nearly 60% of them were singletons. Roughly 20% of the sample lies in the top ten.

The source material was blood. The source of this sequence is a man aged 25 to 40 in good health. The receptor chain draws on TRBV4-1 and TRBJ1-1; the D segment cannot be called with confidence. The CDR3 protein: CASSQDEGANTEAFF. The DNA sequence is TGCGCCAGCAGCCAAGACGAGGGCGCGAACACTGAAGCTTTCTTT.